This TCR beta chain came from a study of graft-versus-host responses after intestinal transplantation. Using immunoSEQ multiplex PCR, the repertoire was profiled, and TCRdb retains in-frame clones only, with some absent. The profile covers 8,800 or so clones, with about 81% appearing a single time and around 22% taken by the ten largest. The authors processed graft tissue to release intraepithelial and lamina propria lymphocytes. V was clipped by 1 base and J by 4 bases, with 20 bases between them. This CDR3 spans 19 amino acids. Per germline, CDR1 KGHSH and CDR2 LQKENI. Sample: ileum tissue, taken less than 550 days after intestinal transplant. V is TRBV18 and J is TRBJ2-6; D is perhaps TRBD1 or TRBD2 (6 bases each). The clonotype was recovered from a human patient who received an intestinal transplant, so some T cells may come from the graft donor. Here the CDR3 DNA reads TGTGCCAGCTCACCACGCTCTGGAGGGGGGATGTACGGGGCCAACGTCCTGACTTTC. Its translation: CASSPRSGGGMYGANVLTF.